These 8 T cell receptor beta chains were all obtained from the same sample, sequenced in a study of identical twins. TCRdb fed the 5' RACE reads into MiXCR, producing one record per CDR3 protein. The sample lists about 660,000 distinct CDR3 sequences, less than 10% occurring once. These data were also filed under a second study, of yellow fever vaccine responses in identical twins.

Sequenced input: PBMCs. The source of these receptors is a woman under 30 in good health.

The rearrangement links TRBV4-3 to TRBJ2-3, with 7 nucleotides matching TRBD2. CDR1 is LGHNA and CDR2 is YSLEER in the germline V gene. CDR3 length: 17 residues. V gave up 0 bases and J gave up 2 bases; unmatched junction bases: 8. The chain's CDR3 is CASSQDRLADLTDTQYF. The CDR3 DNA follows: TGCGCCAGCAGCCAAGACCGACTAGCTGACCTCACAGATACGCAGTATTTT.

This clonotype occurred many times. This chain links TRBV7-3 with TRBJ2-1; D remains ambiguous. Per the germline V gene, CDR1 is SGHTA and CDR2 is FQGTGA. The CDR3 covers 13 residues. V lost 5 bases and J 4 bases, leaving 9 bases between the germline ends. The CDR3 DNA is TGTGCCAGCAGCCTCACTCGATACAATGAGCAGTTCTTC. This encodes CASSLTRYNEQFF.

This clonotype showed up just a few times. This sequence joins TRBV27 and TRBJ2-3; 8 bases match TRBD2. Trimming removed 7 bases from V and 0 bases from J; junction bases left unmatched: 3. CDR1 is MNHEY and CDR2 is SMNVEV in the germline V gene (reference sequence). This CDR3 spans 14 amino acids. In DNA, the CDR3 is TGTGCCAGCAAGCGGGGGCTTAGCACAGATACGCAGTATTTT. It yields the protein CASKRGLSTDTQYF.

The sample holds many counts of this clonotype. The CDR3 coding sequence is TGTGCCAGCGGGGAAAACCGGGACAGTTTCTACGAGCAGTACTTC. Amino acids: CASGENRDSFYEQYF. The chain joins TRBV27 to TRBJ2-7; 7 bases agree with TRBD1. The J segment lost 3 bases and the V segment lost 8 bases, leaving 13 bases of the junction unmatched. The germline V gene encodes CDR1 MNHEY and CDR2 SMNVEV (reference sequence). The CDR3 has 15 residues.

This clonotype was recorded at least ten times. The V and J genes are TRBV12-3 or TRBV12-4 and TRBJ1-2; tentative D call: TRBD1 (6 bases). The V end was cut by 4 bases, the J end by 1 base, with 19 bases between. This CDR3 spans 17 amino acids. The CDR3 sequence: CASSWQPPGARNYGYTF. As DNA, the CDR3 is TGTGCCAGCAGTTGGCAACCCCCAGGGGCCCGTAACTATGGCTACACCTTC.

The table lists this clonotype with a few counts. V and J are TRBV7-9 and TRBJ2-7; TRBD1 aligns across 9 bases. Germline CDR1 reads SEHNR; CDR2 reads FQNEAQ (reference sequence). This CDR3 is built from 13 residues. Losses at the gene ends were 5 bases for V and 3 bases for J; bases not matched to a gene: 2. The CDR3 loop is CASSMTGGYEQYF. In DNA form, the CDR3 reads TGTGCCAGCAGCATGACAGGGGGCTACGAGCAGTACTTC.

This clonotype was counted many times. The chain uses TRBV28 and TRBJ2-7; 11 nucleotides align to TRBD2. J gave up 3 bases and V 6 bases, and 7 bases lay outside the gene matches. This CDR3 contains 15 residues. The germline V gene encodes CDR1 MDHEN and CDR2 SYDVKM. This CDR3 reads CASSLLAGVIYEQYF. CDR3 bases: TGTGCCAGCAGCCTACTAGCGGGAGTAATCTACGAGCAGTACTTC. The full variable domain, with the rest looked up from reference TRBV28 and TRBJ2-7, is DVKVTQSSRYLVKRTGEKVFLECVQDMDHENMFWYRQDPGLGLRLIYFSYDVKMKEKGDIPEGYSVSREKKERFSLILESASTNQTSMYLCASSLLAGVIYEQYFGPGTRLTVT.

This clonotype has ten or more counts. One end of the junction fails to match germline, which may point to a read error. V is TRBV7-2 and J is TRBJ2-3; TRBD2 might be the D (5 bases). CDR3 size: 18 residues. The V gene's germline CDR1 is SGHTA and CDR2 FQGNSA. The CDR3 is CASSLGPTSPPGTDTQYF. The CDR3 coding sequence is TGTGCCAGCAGTTTAGGGCCCACTAGTCCACCTGGGACAGATACGCAGTATTTT.